This T cell receptor beta chain was sequenced for a study of blood T cells in healthy people across ages. The CDR3 extends over 16 amino acids. Donor samples were obtained from healthy Caucasian individuals from Russia, aged 6 to 90. Around 9.4 milliliters was the volume of peripheral blood drawn from each donor. The second PCR ran roughly 6 to 12 cycles with a sample-barcoded 5' primer and J-beta primers. Using its own MiXCR run on the 5' RACE reads, TCRdb lists one record per CDR3 protein. The data hold about 1,600,000 distinct CDR3 sequences, with around 42% observed a single time. This receptor was obtained from a woman under 30 in good health. The source material was blood. The chain uses TRBV21-1 and TRBJ2-1. TRBV21-1 has pseudogene status. CDR3 in amino acids: CASSKALWPEYNEQFF. The CDR3 DNA is TGTGCCAGCAGCAAAGCGCTTTGGCCAGAGTACAATGAGCAGTTCTTC.